A single sample is the source of the 29 T cell receptor beta chains below, sequenced in a study of identical twins. Each CDR3 protein gets one entry after TCRdb re-called the 5' RACE reads with MiXCR. This table holds approximately 600,000 distinct CDR3 sequences, 9.6% found once. Another study also made use of these data, one on yellow fever vaccine responses in identical twins.

The sample taken for sequencing was PBMCs. The source is a woman aged 18-29 years in good health.

The rearrangement joins TRBV12-2 to TRBJ2-2; the table's D call, TRBD2, was not checked against the DNA. TRBV12-2 is annotated as a pseudogene. CDR3 length equals 14 residues. CDR3 residues: CARRPKRGGRELFF. DNA of the CDR3: TGTGCAAGGCGACCAAAACGGGGGGGCAGGGAGCTGTTTTTT.

This clonotype is a singleton in its sample. This chain joins TRBV28 and TRBJ2-7; possible D gene TRBD1, 6 bases. From germline, CDR1 is MDHEN and CDR2 SYDVKM. CDR3 length: 16 amino acids. V lost 2 bases, J lost 5 bases, and 19 bases lay in between. The CDR3 sequence: CASSLTGTLMAHEQYF. CDR3 nucleotide sequence: TGTGCCAGCAGTTTAACCGGGACACTAATGGCACACGAGCAGTACTTC.

The rearrangement joins TRBV15 to TRBJ2-5; 9 nucleotides align to TRBD2. Germline V lookup: CDR1 LNHNV, CDR2 YYDKDF (reference sequence). The CDR3 contains 14 residues. After removal of 7 bases from V and 5 bases from J, the junction contained 8 bases not matched to a gene. The CDR3 nucleotides read TGTGCCACCACCAACCCGGCGGGAGGGGAGACCCAGTACTTC. Translating gives CATTNPAGGETQYF.

This clonotype was detected many times. This chain connects TRBV28 to TRBJ1-2, with a tentative D call TRBD1 (5 bases). Germline V lookup: CDR1 MDHEN, CDR2 SYDVKM. The CDR3 spans 15 residues. V lost 4 bases and J 3 bases, leaving 15 bases between the germline ends. The CDR3 coding sequence is TGTGCCAGCAGTTCCCCAGGGAGAGGTGACTATGGCTACACCTTC. Residues: CASSSPGRGDYGYTF.

The chain couples TRBV20-1 to TRBJ2-3; D may correspond to TRBD1 or TRBD2 (6 bases each). Germline V gives CDR1 DFQATT, CDR2 SNEGSKA (reference sequence). The CDR3 runs to 16 residues. V shed 0 bases and J shed 1 base, with 14 bases lying between them. This chain's CDR3 is CSARDRGGLGTDTQYF. DNA for the CDR3: TGCAGTGCTAGAGATCGTGGGGGGCTAGGCACAGATACGCAGTATTTT.

The J gene is TRBJ1-5, the V gene TRBV19, with 9 bases lining up with TRBD1. Germline V gene lookup returns CDR1 LNHDA and CDR2 SQIVND (reference sequence). This CDR3 has 15 amino acids. Losses at the gene ends were 5 bases for V and 6 bases for J; bases not matched to a gene: 8. CDR3 DNA sequence: TGTGCCAGTAGTGAAGGACAGGGGCCAGGTCAGCCCCAGCATTTT. As protein: CASSEGQGPGQPQHF.

In this sample, this clonotype turned up a few times. This chain links TRBV12-3 or TRBV12-4 with TRBJ1-5; D perhaps matches TRBD1 (5 bases). V was cut by 7 bases and J by 2 bases, with 21 bases left in between. The CDR3 sequence is 17 residues long. The DNA of the CDR3 is TGTGCCAGCACTTCCTCATGGGGGGAAGTGGGCAATCAGCCCCAGCATTTT. Translation: CASTSSWGEVGNQPQHF.

This chain uses TRBV30 with TRBJ2-1, with 13 bases matching TRBD2. CDR1 and CDR2 from the germline V gene are GTSNPN and SVGIG (reference sequence). Germline trimming cut 3 bases from V and 2 bases from J; bases unmatched to any gene: 1. The CDR3 has 15 amino acids. CDR3 region: CAWRLAGGPYNEQFF. CDR3 nucleotide sequence: TGTGCCTGGAGACTAGCGGGGGGGCCCTACAATGAGCAGTTCTTC.

This clonotype was seen only a few times. The V and J genes are TRBV12-3 or TRBV12-4 and TRBJ2-7; D possibly corresponds to TRBD2 (6 bases). V gave up 3 bases and J gave up 7 bases, with 22 bases separating them. The CDR3 has 16 residues. The CDR3 nucleotides are TGTGCCAGCAGTTTCGGGTCGGGACTCCCGGCGTGGGAGCAGTACTTC. This translates into CASSFGSGLPAWEQYF.

This clonotype has a count of ten or more. The rearrangement links TRBV6-1 to TRBJ2-7, with 7 nucleotides matching TRBD2. Trimming took 6 bases from V and 0 from J; bases not matched to a gene: 5. The CDR3 loop spans 14 amino acids. Germline V gives CDR1 MNHNS, CDR2 SASEGT. CDR3 in DNA: TGTGCCAGCAGCGGGGGGTCAAGCTCCTACGAGCAGTACTTC. Translation gives CASSGGSSSYEQYF.

This clonotype was seen only once. The gene calls are TRBV6-2 or TRBV6-3 and TRBJ2-1; D possibly corresponds to TRBD2 (5 bases). In germline, CDR1 is MNHEY, CDR2 SVGEGT. The CDR3 totals 14 residues. V was clipped by 6 bases and J by 6 bases, with 15 bases between them. CDR3: CASRETRAFNEQFF. In DNA form, the CDR3 reads TGTGCCAGCAGGGAGACGCGGGCCTTCAATGAGCAGTTCTTC.

This clonotype was observed at least ten times. The rearrangement links TRBV27 to TRBJ2-1; 10 bases agree with TRBD2. The CDR3 has 15 amino acids. The J segment lost 5 bases and the V segment lost 3 bases, leaving 4 bases of the junction unmatched. Germline V lookup: CDR1 MNHEY, CDR2 SMNVEV (reference sequence). CDR3: CASSFERGGDNEQFF. DNA for the CDR3: TGTGCCAGCAGTTTTGAGCGGGGGGGGGACAATGAGCAGTTCTTC.

The table lists this clonotype with many counts. CDR3 region: CASGGALLGFAFF. CDR3 nucleotides: TGTGCCAGCGGAGGGGCCTTGTTGGGGTTCGCTTTCTTT. The chain combines TRBV7-9 with TRBJ1-1, with D perhaps matching TRBD1 (5 bases). This CDR3 is built from 13 residues. V lost 8 bases, J lost 11 bases, and 21 bases lay in between. CDR1 is SEHNR, CDR2 FQNEAQ, per germline (reference sequence).

Many counts were recorded for this clonotype. The rearrangement joins TRBV9 to TRBJ1-3; unclear D gene. Per the germline V gene, CDR1 is SGDLS and CDR2 is YYNGEE. The ends were cut back, 0 bases at V and 0 bases at J, with 10 bases in the middle. This CDR3 is built from 16 residues. CDR3 region: CASSVATRASGNTIYF. The CDR3 DNA sequence: TGTGCCAGCAGCGTAGCTACTCGGGCCTCTGGAAACACCATATATTTT.

This clonotype was picked up a small number of times. This rearrangement joins TRBV9 to TRBJ2-7; the D gene could be TRBD1 or TRBD2 (5 bases each). In germline, CDR1 is SGDLS, CDR2 YYNGEE. V was clipped by 0 bases and J by 0 bases, with 19 bases between them. The CDR3 is made up of 18 amino acids. The CDR3 loop is CASSVDLPGPGSSYEQYF. CDR3 nucleotide sequence: TGTGCCAGCAGCGTAGATCTGCCGGGACCAGGGTCCTCCTACGAGCAGTACTTC.

In its sample, this clonotype was seen many times. The chain couples TRBV6-1 to TRBJ2-1; a weak D match, TRBD2 (7 bases). The CDR3 has 15 residues. Trimming stripped 1 base from V and 7 bases from J, with 14 bases between. In germline, CDR1 is MNHNS, CDR2 SASEGT. For the CDR3, the DNA is TGTGCCAGCAGTGAAGATGGGGGGGCCGGGAATGAGCAGTTCTTC. It is translated as CASSEDGGAGNEQFF.

This clonotype was observed a handful of times. The rearrangement joins TRBV3-1 to TRBJ2-7; the match to TRBD2 covers 7 bases. CDR1 and CDR2 (germline): LGHDT, YNNKEL (reference sequence). The CDR3 loop spans 14 amino acids. Germline trimming cut 3 bases from V and 5 bases from J; bases unmatched to any gene: 7. CDR3 bases: TGTGCCAGCAGCCATTACGGGAGGCTGAACGAGCAGTACTTC. Translation gives CASSHYGRLNEQYF.

This clonotype was picked up many times. The J gene is TRBJ2-2, the V gene TRBV7-9; D may be TRBD1 (6 bases). The CDR3 totals 15 residues. V was trimmed by 1 base and J by 5 bases, leaving 11 bases between them. Germline CDR1 is SEHNR and CDR2 is FQNEAQ (reference sequence). The CDR3 nucleotides read TGTGCCAGCAGCTTAGTCGGACAGCTTACCGGGGAGCTGTTTTTT. As protein: CASSLVGQLTGELFF.

This clonotype showed up many times. This chain links TRBV5-1 with TRBJ2-3, with TRBD1 as a possible D gene (5 bases). The germline gives CDR1 SGHRS, CDR2 YFSETQ. V was shortened by 1 base and J by 4 bases, with 13 bases between the two germline ends. The CDR3 runs 15 residues. The CDR3 loop reads CASSLSREEPDTQYF. CDR3 coding DNA: TGCGCCAGCAGCTTGTCCAGGGAAGAACCAGATACGCAGTATTTT.

The chain uses TRBV10-3 and TRBJ1-4; TRBD1 matches at 8 bases. The length of the CDR3 is 13 residues. V lost 6 bases, J lost 7 bases, and 4 bases stayed unmatched. Per germline, CDR1 ENHRY and CDR2 SYGVKD. The CDR3 region is CAISPDRAEKLFF. CDR3 DNA sequence: TGTGCCATCAGCCCGGACAGGGCTGAAAAACTGTTTTTT.

In the case of this clonotype: This likely comes from a read error, as the CDR3 has no conserved phenylalanine or tryptophan at its end. This chain's CDR3 is CASSSDRTRSWEQYY. The CDR3 DNA sequence: TGTGCCAGCAGTTCAGATCGGACTAGGAGTTGGGAGCAGTACTAC. This chain connects TRBV14 to TRBJ2-7, with TRBD2 identical over 7 bases. Germline V CDR1 and CDR2: SGHDN, FVKESK. V was pared by 6 bases and J by 7 bases, with 15 bases of the junction left unmatched. CDR3 size: 15 residues.

The V call is TRBV9, the J call TRBJ2-1, with 13 bases lining up with TRBD2. The germline gives CDR1 SGDLS, CDR2 YYNGEE. This CDR3 comprises 17 residues. With V trimmed by 1 base and J by 4 bases, 5 bases remained unmatched. The CDR3 reads CASSVRGLAGPYNEQFF. CDR3 coding DNA: TGTGCCAGCAGCGTAAGGGGACTAGCGGGGCCTTACAATGAGCAGTTCTTC.

A few counts support this clonotype. The gene calls are TRBV15 and TRBJ2-5, with 9 positions matching TRBD2. V was pared by 1 base and J by 1 base, with 4 bases of the junction left unmatched. Germline CDR1 reads LNHNV; CDR2 reads YYDKDF (reference sequence). This CDR3 region has 16 residues. The DNA of the CDR3 is TGTGCCACCAGCAGAGGTAGCGGGGGCCCCCAAGAGACCCAGTACTTC. Its protein product is CATSRGSGGPQETQYF.

This clonotype has a count of ten or more. The chain has TRBV4-1 and TRBJ1-6; D remains unclear. Germline V lookup: CDR1 MGHRA, CDR2 YSYEKL. V was shortened by 0 bases and J by 4 bases, with 7 bases between the two germline ends. There are 15 residues in the CDR3. CDR3 DNA: TGCGCCAGCAGCCAAGATGTGGGATATAATTCACCCCTCCACTTT. Protein product: CASSQDVGYNSPLHF.

The sample holds many counts of this clonotype. The gene calls are TRBV11-2 and TRBJ2-2; D is ambiguous. CDR3 length: 14 amino acids. CDR1 SGHAT and CDR2 FQNNGV come from the germline V gene. Trimming left V 5 bases short and J 0 bases short, with 7 bases between. The CDR3 loop reads CASSPRTNTGELFF. In DNA, the CDR3 is TGTGCCAGCAGCCCCCGGACGAACACCGGGGAGCTGTTTTTT.

V and J are TRBV27 and TRBJ2-3; 9 bases line up with TRBD2. Germline values: CDR1 MNHEY, CDR2 SMNVEV (reference sequence). The CDR3 has 16 amino acids. Losses at the gene ends were 2 bases for V and 6 bases for J; bases not matched to a gene: 9. CDR3 residues: CASSLVAGAVVDTQYF. CDR3 bases: TGTGCCAGCAGTTTAGTAGCGGGGGCTGTTGTGGATACGCAGTATTTT.

A few counts support this clonotype. The genes are TRBV9 and TRBJ2-7, with D possibly TRBD2 on 6 matching bases. Germline V gene sequence: CDR1 SGDLS, CDR2 YYNGEE. Trimming took 4 bases from V and 3 from J, leaving 17 bases between them. This CDR3 contains 15 residues. The chain's CDR3 is CASSLRGTGDYEQYF. CDR3 coding DNA: TGTGCCAGCAGCCTTCGGGGGACGGGTGACTACGAGCAGTACTTC.

This clonotype was recorded at least ten times. The rearrangement links TRBV27 to TRBJ1-2, with a possible D match to TRBD1 (6 bases). With 2 bases removed from V and 4 bases from J, the gap between germline ends came to 8 bases. The CDR3 length is 13 residues. CDR1 and CDR2 from the germline V gene are MNHEY and SMNVEV (reference sequence). The CDR3 protein is CASSLQGSYGYTF. As DNA, the CDR3 is TGTGCCAGCAGTTTACAGGGGTCCTATGGCTACACCTTC.

This clonotype came up many times. The chain carries TRBV4-3 and TRBJ1-5; no definite D call. The CDR3 contains 16 residues. Trimming pared 0 bases from V and 4 bases from J, leaving 13 bases between. Germline V CDR1 and CDR2: LGHNA, YSLEER. The CDR3 loop reads CASSQDPGNRNQPQHF. In DNA, the CDR3 is TGCGCCAGCAGCCAAGATCCGGGTAATAGGAATCAGCCCCAGCATTTT.